These T cell receptor beta chains were read from a single sample in a study of T cell clonotyping in hematopoietic cell transplantation. Method: immunoSEQ multiplex PCR; TCRdb's copy keeps in-frame clones and lacks some. The sample lists 15,000 to 20,000 clones, roughly 84% occurring once. The sequenced material came from peripheral blood mononuclear cells. The receptor set was obtained from a man aged 55 to 70 in good health. Some clones in this sample may be carry-over from other donors' samples. The CDR3 runs from the conserved cysteine through the conserved F or W. The D gene is left open where the match is weak. Clone size, where shown, is once, few, many, or a class for clones that have expanded.

v_call: TRBV30
cdr3_length: 13
clone_size: once
d_call: -
j_call: TRBJ1-5
cdr3_aa: CAWSLDMDQPQHF
cdr3_nt: TGTGCCTGGAGTCTGGACATGGATCAGCCCCAGCATTTT

v_call: TRBV11-3
cdr3_length: 16
clone_size: -
d_call: TRBD2
j_call: TRBJ2-1
cdr3_aa: CASSLAGTSVNNEQFF
cdr3_nt: TGTGCCAGCAGCTTAGCGGGGACTAGCGTCAACAATGAGCAGTTCTTC

v_call: TRBV7-8
cdr3_length: 13
clone_size: -
d_call: -
j_call: TRBJ2-7
cdr3_aa: CASSSRGSYEQYF
cdr3_nt: TGTGCCAGCAGCTCTCGGGGATCCTACGAGCAGTACTTC

v_call: TRBV2
cdr3_length: 12
clone_size: -
d_call: -
j_call: TRBJ1-1
cdr3_aa: CASSGNRAEAFF
cdr3_nt: TGTGCCAGCAGTGGGAACAGGGCTGAAGCTTTCTTT

v_call: TRBV6-1
cdr3_length: 11
clone_size: -
d_call: -
j_call: TRBJ2-1
cdr3_aa: CASSRQDSQFF
cdr3_nt: TGTGCCAGCAGCCGACAGGACTCGCAGTTCTTC

v_call: TRBV5-1
cdr3_length: 13
clone_size: -
d_call: -
j_call: TRBJ2-7
cdr3_aa: CASSLAGLREQYF
cdr3_nt: TGCGCCAGCAGCTTGGCCGGCTTAAGGGAGCAGTACTTC

v_call: TRBV6-5
cdr3_length: 15
clone_size: -
d_call: -
j_call: TRBJ1-5
cdr3_aa: CASSYSRQGNQPQHF
cdr3_nt: TGTGCCAGCAGTTACTCCCGCCAGGGCAATCAGCCCCAGCATTTT

v_call: TRBV5-6
cdr3_length: 15
clone_size: -
d_call: -
j_call: TRBJ2-7
cdr3_aa: CASSSATGALYEQYF
cdr3_nt: TGTGCCAGCAGCTCAGCCACCGGGGCTCTCTACGAGCAGTACTTC

v_call: TRBV27
cdr3_length: 15
clone_size: -
d_call: -
j_call: TRBJ2-7
cdr3_aa: CASTLRGTGVYEQYF
cdr3_nt: TGTGCCAGCACCCTAAGGGGGACGGGGGTCTACGAGCAGTACTTC

v_call: TRBV6-5
cdr3_length: 16
clone_size: -
d_call: TRBD2
j_call: TRBJ2-2
cdr3_aa: CASSYDTSGAVGELFF
cdr3_nt: TGTGCCAGCAGTTACGATACTAGCGGGGCAGTCGGGGAGCTGTTTTTT

v_call: TRBV19
cdr3_length: 14
clone_size: once
d_call: -
j_call: TRBJ1-1
cdr3_aa: CASSTHRASTEAFF
cdr3_nt: TGTGCCAGTAGTACCCACAGGGCCTCCACTGAAGCTTTCTTT

v_call: TRBV28
cdr3_length: 16
clone_size: -
d_call: -
j_call: TRBJ1-3
cdr3_aa: CASSLTGSFSGNTIYF
cdr3_nt: TGTGCCAGCAGTTTAACAGGGTCTTTCTCTGGAAACACCATATATTTT

v_call: TRBV2
cdr3_length: 13
clone_size: -
d_call: -
j_call: TRBJ1-1
cdr3_aa: CASTLLANTEAFF
cdr3_nt: TGTGCCAGCACCTTGCTAGCGAACACTGAAGCTTTCTTT

v_call: TRBV30
cdr3_length: 14
clone_size: -
d_call: -
j_call: TRBJ2-4
cdr3_aa: CAWSAGAAKNIQYF
cdr3_nt: TGTGCCTGGTCCGCGGGGGCGGCCAAAAACATTCAGTACTTC

v_call: TRBV20-1
cdr3_length: 11
clone_size: once
d_call: -
j_call: TRBJ2-7
cdr3_aa: CSARGHYEQYF
cdr3_nt: TGCAGTGCTAGAGGTCATTACGAGCAGTACTTC

v_call: TRBV6-6
cdr3_length: 13
clone_size: -
d_call: -
j_call: TRBJ2-2
cdr3_aa: CASSSVRFLELFF
cdr3_nt: TGTGCCAGCAGTTCCGTTAGGTTTCTTGAGCTGTTTTTT

v_call: TRBV19
cdr3_length: 15
clone_size: once
d_call: TRBD2
j_call: TRBJ2-1
cdr3_aa: CASSIVGGRMGEQFF
cdr3_nt: TGTGCCAGTAGTATAGTCGGCGGGAGGATGGGTGAGCAGTTCTTC

v_call: TRBV10-2
cdr3_length: 12
clone_size: few
d_call: -
j_call: TRBJ2-7
cdr3_aa: CASTEGMGEQYF
cdr3_nt: TGCGCCAGCACGGAGGGGATGGGGGAGCAGTACTTC

v_call: TRBV5-6
cdr3_length: 16
clone_size: -
d_call: TRBD1
j_call: TRBJ1-1
cdr3_aa: CASSASTGGGGTEAFF
cdr3_nt: TGTGCCAGCAGCGCCTCGACAGGGGGCGGTGGCACTGAAGCTTTCTTT

v_call: TRBV12-5
cdr3_length: 13
clone_size: -
d_call: -
j_call: TRBJ1-2
cdr3_aa: CASGHSLRDGYTF
cdr3_nt: TGTGCTAGTGGTCATAGTCTAAGGGATGGCTACACCTTC

v_call: TRBV29-1
cdr3_length: 16
clone_size: -
d_call: TRBD2
j_call: TRBJ2-1
cdr3_aa: CSVGNPLASGYNEQFF
cdr3_nt: TGCAGCGTTGGAAATCCTTTGGCTAGCGGTTACAATGAGCAGTTCTTC

v_call: TRBV6-5
cdr3_length: 12
clone_size: few
d_call: -
j_call: TRBJ2-1
cdr3_aa: CASSYRDNEQFF
cdr3_nt: TGTGCCAGCAGTTACCGGGACAATGAGCAGTTCTTC

v_call: TRBV6-5
cdr3_length: 15
clone_size: -
d_call: -
j_call: TRBJ2-3
cdr3_aa: CASSYDGAGADTQYF
cdr3_nt: TGTGCCAGCAGTTACGATGGGGCGGGCGCAGATACGCAGTATTTT

v_call: TRBV2
cdr3_length: 14
clone_size: -
d_call: -
j_call: TRBJ2-3
cdr3_aa: CASSEWRGTDTQYF
cdr3_nt: TGTGCCAGCAGTGAATGGCGCGGCACAGATACGCAGTATTTT

v_call: TRBV7-9
cdr3_length: 15
clone_size: -
d_call: -
j_call: TRBJ1-3
cdr3_aa: CASSYDRTSGNTIYF
cdr3_nt: TGTGCCAGCAGCTATGACAGGACCTCTGGAAACACCATATATTTT

v_call: TRBV27
cdr3_length: 15
clone_size: -
d_call: -
j_call: TRBJ2-3
cdr3_aa: CASSLSRGRTDTQYF
cdr3_nt: TGTGCCAGCAGTTTATCGAGGGGACGGACAGATACGCAGTATTTT

v_call: TRBV30
cdr3_length: 14
clone_size: -
d_call: TRBD2
j_call: TRBJ2-1
cdr3_aa: CAWNLAGGRDEQFF
cdr3_nt: TGTGCCTGGAACCTAGCGGGGGGCCGAGATGAGCAGTTCTTC

v_call: TRBV10-3
cdr3_length: 11
clone_size: -
d_call: -
j_call: TRBJ2-3
cdr3_aa: CAISAQGKKYF
cdr3_nt: TGTGCCATCAGTGCGCAGGGAAAGAAGTATTTT

v_call: TRBV27
cdr3_length: 13
clone_size: -
d_call: -
j_call: TRBJ2-7
cdr3_aa: CASSVRPAYEQYF
cdr3_nt: TGTGCCAGCTCGGTGAGGCCAGCCTACGAGCAGTACTTC

v_call: TRBV25-1
cdr3_length: 16
clone_size: few
d_call: TRBD1
j_call: TRBJ1-6
cdr3_aa: CASSEYSDRSYSPLHF
cdr3_nt: TGTGCCAGCAGTGAATATTCGGACAGGTCATACTCACCCCTCCACTTT

v_call: TRBV5-1
cdr3_length: 14
clone_size: -
d_call: -
j_call: TRBJ2-7
cdr3_aa: CASSQTTQGAEQYF
cdr3_nt: TGCGCCAGCAGCCAAACTACACAGGGAGCCGAGCAGTACTTC

v_call: TRBV19
cdr3_length: 15
clone_size: -
d_call: TRBD1
j_call: TRBJ2-6
cdr3_aa: CASSVRGTGANVLTF
cdr3_nt: TGTGCCAGTAGTGTCAGGGGGACTGGGGCCAACGTCCTGACTTTC

v_call: TRBV29-1
cdr3_length: 14
clone_size: once
d_call: -
j_call: TRBJ2-7
cdr3_aa: CSVGSFVGSYEQYF
cdr3_nt: TGCAGCGTTGGCTCCTTTGTGGGCTCCTACGAGCAGTACTTC

v_call: TRBV30
cdr3_length: 14
clone_size: -
d_call: -
j_call: TRBJ1-1
cdr3_aa: CAWSVGLVDTEAFF
cdr3_nt: TGTGCCTGGAGTGTAGGGCTGGTGGACACTGAAGCTTTCTTT

v_call: TRBV6-1
cdr3_length: 13
clone_size: -
d_call: -
j_call: TRBJ1-2
cdr3_aa: CAVIRQVDYGYTF
cdr3_nt: TGTGCCGTAATTCGACAGGTCGACTATGGCTACACCTTC

v_call: TRBV11-2
cdr3_length: 13
clone_size: -
d_call: -
j_call: TRBJ1-5
cdr3_aa: CASSFSADQPQHF
cdr3_nt: TGTGCCAGCAGCTTTTCAGCTGATCAGCCCCAGCATTTT

v_call: TRBV7-2
cdr3_length: 17
clone_size: -
d_call: TRBD1
j_call: TRBJ2-7
cdr3_aa: CASSLTGPGQGLYEQYF
cdr3_nt: TGTGCCAGCAGCTTAACAGGCCCGGGACAGGGGCTCTACGAGCAGTACTTC

v_call: TRBV6-6
cdr3_length: 15
clone_size: few
d_call: -
j_call: TRBJ2-2
cdr3_aa: CASSSQQGNTGELFF
cdr3_nt: TGTGCCAGCAGTTCGCAACAGGGGAACACCGGGGAGCTGTTTTTT

v_call: TRBV6-1
cdr3_length: 14
clone_size: few
d_call: -
j_call: TRBJ2-4
cdr3_aa: CASSEGDGANIQYF
cdr3_nt: TGTGCCAGCAGTGAGGGGGACGGAGCAAACATTCAGTACTTC

v_call: TRBV19
cdr3_length: 12
clone_size: -
d_call: -
j_call: TRBJ1-1
cdr3_aa: CASSIWSGEAFF
cdr3_nt: TGTGCCAGTAGTATTTGGTCCGGAGAAGCTTTCTTT

v_call: TRBV30
cdr3_length: 12
clone_size: -
d_call: -
j_call: TRBJ2-7
cdr3_aa: CAWSVNSYEQYF
cdr3_nt: TGTGCCTGGAGTGTCAACTCATACGAGCAGTACTTC

v_call: TRBV30
cdr3_length: 14
clone_size: -
d_call: TRBD1
j_call: TRBJ2-7
cdr3_aa: CAWSYLGQPYEQYF
cdr3_nt: TGTGCCTGGAGTTACCTGGGACAGCCATACGAGCAGTACTTC

v_call: TRBV14
cdr3_length: 9
clone_size: -
d_call: -
j_call: TRBJ2-7
cdr3_aa: CASSETGYF
cdr3_nt: TGTGCCAGCAGCGAGACAGGGTACTTC

v_call: TRBV4-2
cdr3_length: 13
clone_size: -
d_call: -
j_call: TRBJ2-7
cdr3_aa: CASSRDISYEQYF
cdr3_nt: TGTGCCAGCAGCCGGGACATCTCCTACGAGCAGTACTTC

v_call: TRBV5-1
cdr3_length: 14
clone_size: -
d_call: -
j_call: TRBJ2-3
cdr3_aa: CASSLGGAGDTQYF
cdr3_nt: TGCGCCAGCAGCTTGGGCGGGGCGGGAGATACGCAGTATTTT

v_call: TRBV5-1
cdr3_length: 13
clone_size: once
d_call: -
j_call: TRBJ1-2
cdr3_aa: CASSFPDSYGYTF
cdr3_nt: TGCGCCAGCAGCTTTCCCGACAGTTATGGCTACACCTTC

v_call: TRBV6-1
cdr3_length: 16
clone_size: -
d_call: -
j_call: TRBJ2-7
cdr3_aa: CASSEAAGISSYEQYF
cdr3_nt: TGTGCCAGCAGTGAGGCTGCCGGGATTTCCTCCTACGAGCAGTACTTC

v_call: TRBV19
cdr3_length: 13
clone_size: few
d_call: TRBD1
j_call: TRBJ1-5
cdr3_aa: CASKGADHQPQHF
cdr3_nt: TGTGCCAGTAAGGGGGCAGATCATCAGCCCCAGCATTTT

v_call: TRBV6-6
cdr3_length: 15
clone_size: -
d_call: -
j_call: TRBJ1-1
cdr3_aa: CASSYLGVASTEAFF
cdr3_nt: TGTGCCAGCAGTTACTTAGGGGTGGCTTCCACTGAAGCTTTCTTT

v_call: TRBV4-2
cdr3_length: 17
clone_size: -
d_call: TRBD2
j_call: TRBJ2-5
cdr3_aa: CASSQGTSGGVLETQYF
cdr3_nt: TGTGCCAGCAGCCAAGGGACTAGCGGGGGAGTTTTGGAGACCCAGTACTTC

v_call: TRBV6-1
cdr3_length: 15
clone_size: -
d_call: -
j_call: TRBJ1-5
cdr3_aa: CASSEGMMGTQPQHF
cdr3_nt: TGTGCCAGCAGTGAGGGGATGATGGGGACTCAGCCCCAGCATTTT

v_call: TRBV19
cdr3_length: 13
clone_size: few
d_call: -
j_call: TRBJ1-6
cdr3_aa: CASSTDRNSPLHF
cdr3_nt: TGTGCCAGTAGTACCGACAGGAACTCACCCCTCCACTTT

v_call: TRBV7-9
cdr3_length: 13
clone_size: few
d_call: -
j_call: TRBJ1-5
cdr3_aa: CASIWGGDQPQHF
cdr3_nt: TGTGCCAGCATCTGGGGAGGTGATCAGCCCCAGCATTTT

v_call: TRBV5-1
cdr3_length: 11
clone_size: -
d_call: -
j_call: TRBJ2-3
cdr3_aa: CASSGADTQYF
cdr3_nt: TGCGCCAGCAGCGGGGCAGATACGCAGTATTTT

v_call: TRBV7-2
cdr3_length: 13
clone_size: -
d_call: -
j_call: TRBJ1-1
cdr3_aa: CASSLGRNTEAFF
cdr3_nt: TGTGCCAGCAGCTTGGGTCGGAACACTGAAGCTTTCTTT